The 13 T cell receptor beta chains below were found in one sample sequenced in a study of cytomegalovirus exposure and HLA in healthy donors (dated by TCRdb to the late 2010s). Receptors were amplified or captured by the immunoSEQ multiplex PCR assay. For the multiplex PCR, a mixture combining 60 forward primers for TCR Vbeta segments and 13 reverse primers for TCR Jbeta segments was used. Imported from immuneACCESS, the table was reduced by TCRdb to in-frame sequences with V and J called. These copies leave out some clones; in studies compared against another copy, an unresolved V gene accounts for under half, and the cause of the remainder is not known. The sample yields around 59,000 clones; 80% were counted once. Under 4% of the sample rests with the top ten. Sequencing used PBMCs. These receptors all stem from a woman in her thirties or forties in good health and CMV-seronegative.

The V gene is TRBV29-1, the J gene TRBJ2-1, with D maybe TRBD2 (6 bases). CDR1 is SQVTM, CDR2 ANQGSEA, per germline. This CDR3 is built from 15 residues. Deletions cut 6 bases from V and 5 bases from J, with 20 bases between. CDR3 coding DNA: TGCAGCGTATACCCGGGAGCAGGGTTCCACAATGAGCAGTTCTTC. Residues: CSVYPGAGFHNEQFF.

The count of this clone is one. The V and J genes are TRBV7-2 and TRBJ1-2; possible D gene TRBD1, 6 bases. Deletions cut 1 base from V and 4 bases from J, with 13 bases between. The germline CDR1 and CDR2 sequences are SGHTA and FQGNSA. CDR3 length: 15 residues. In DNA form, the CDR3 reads TGTGCCAGCAGCTTAGGGGGACCAGGGGCCTATGGCTACACCTTC. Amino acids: CASSLGGPGAYGYTF.

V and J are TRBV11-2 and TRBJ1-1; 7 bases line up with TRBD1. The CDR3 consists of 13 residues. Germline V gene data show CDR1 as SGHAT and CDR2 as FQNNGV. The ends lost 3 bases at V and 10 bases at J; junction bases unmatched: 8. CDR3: CASSFQGELGAFF. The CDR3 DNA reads TGTGCCAGCAGCTTTCAGGGGGAATTGGGAGCTTTCTTT.

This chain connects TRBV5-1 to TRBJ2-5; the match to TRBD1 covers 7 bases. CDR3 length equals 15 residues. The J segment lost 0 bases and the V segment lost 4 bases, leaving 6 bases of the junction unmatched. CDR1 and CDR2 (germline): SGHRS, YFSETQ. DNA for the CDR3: TGCGCCAGCAGCCTTCAAGGACAGGACCAAGAGACCCAGTACTTC. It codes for CASSLQGQDQETQYF.

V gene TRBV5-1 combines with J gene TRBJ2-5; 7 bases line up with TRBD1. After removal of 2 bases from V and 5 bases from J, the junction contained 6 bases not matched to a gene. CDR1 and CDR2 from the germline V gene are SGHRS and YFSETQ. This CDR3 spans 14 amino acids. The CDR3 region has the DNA TGCGCCAGCAGCTTAGGGCGACAGGGTGAGACCCAGTACTTC. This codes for CASSLGRQGETQYF.

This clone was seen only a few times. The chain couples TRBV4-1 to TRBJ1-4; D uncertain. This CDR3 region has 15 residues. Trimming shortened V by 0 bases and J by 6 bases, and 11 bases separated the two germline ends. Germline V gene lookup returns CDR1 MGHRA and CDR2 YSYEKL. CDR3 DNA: TGCGCCAGCAGCCAAGATGGGGTGGAGGATGAAAAACTGTTTTTT. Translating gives CASSQDGVEDEKLFF.

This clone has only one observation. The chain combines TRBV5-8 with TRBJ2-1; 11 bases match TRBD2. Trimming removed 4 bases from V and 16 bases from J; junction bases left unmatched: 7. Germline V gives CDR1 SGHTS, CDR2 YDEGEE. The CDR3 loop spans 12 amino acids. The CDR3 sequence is CASSILAGVFFF. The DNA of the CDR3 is TGTGCCAGCAGCATACTAGCGGGAGTTTTTTTCTTC. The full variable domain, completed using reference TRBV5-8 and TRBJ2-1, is EAGVTQSPTHLIKTRGQQATLRCSPISGHTSVYWYQQALGLGLQFLLWYDEGEERNRGNFPPRFSGRQFPNYSSELNVNALELEDSALYLCASSILAGVFFFGPGTRLTVL.

The CDR3 sequence is CSVEELTRRTDTQYF. The CDR3 bases are TGCAGCGTTGAAGAGCTAACTAGGAGGACAGATACGCAGTATTTT. The V gene is TRBV29-1, the J gene TRBJ2-3; possibly TRBD2 for D (5 bases). V was cut by 0 bases and J by 3 bases, with 13 bases left in between. The CDR3 extends over 15 amino acids. Germline CDR1 SQVTM, CDR2 ANQGSEA.

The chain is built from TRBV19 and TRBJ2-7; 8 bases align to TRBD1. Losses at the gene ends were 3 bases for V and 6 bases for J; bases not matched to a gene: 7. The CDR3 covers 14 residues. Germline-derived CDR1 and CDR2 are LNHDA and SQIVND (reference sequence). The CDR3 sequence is CASSMGQGAGEQYF. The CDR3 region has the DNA TGTGCCAGTAGTATGGGTCAGGGGGCCGGCGAGCAGTACTTC. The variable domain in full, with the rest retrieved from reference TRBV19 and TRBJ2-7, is DGGITQSPKYLFRKEGQNVTLSCEQNLNHDAMYWYRQDPGQGLRLIYYSQIVNDFQKGDIAEGYSVSREKKESFPLTVTSAQKNPTAFYLCASSMGQGAGEQYFGPGTRLTVT.

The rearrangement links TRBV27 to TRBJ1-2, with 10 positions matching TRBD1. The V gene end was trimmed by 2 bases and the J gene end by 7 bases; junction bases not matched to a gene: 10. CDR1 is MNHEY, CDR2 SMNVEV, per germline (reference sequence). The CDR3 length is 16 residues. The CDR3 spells CASSLKVPGQGFGYTF. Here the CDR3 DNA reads TGTGCCAGCAGTTTAAAGGTCCCGGGACAGGGGTTTGGCTACACCTTC.

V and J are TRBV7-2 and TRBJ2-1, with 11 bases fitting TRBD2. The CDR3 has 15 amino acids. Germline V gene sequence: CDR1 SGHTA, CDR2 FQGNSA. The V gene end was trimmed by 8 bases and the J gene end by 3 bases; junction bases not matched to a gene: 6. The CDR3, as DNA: TGTGCCAGCGGAGGGACTAGCGGATTCTACAATGAGCAGTTCTTC. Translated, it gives CASGGTSGFYNEQFF.

The CDR3 bases are TGTGCCAGCAGTTTATCCACTGGCTACAATGAGCAGTTCTTC. Translated: CASSLSTGYNEQFF. The chain recombines TRBV27 with TRBJ2-1; D not resolved. The CDR3 is made up of 14 amino acids. V was pared by 0 bases and J by 3 bases, with 6 bases between. The germline gives CDR1 MNHEY, CDR2 SMNVEV (reference sequence).

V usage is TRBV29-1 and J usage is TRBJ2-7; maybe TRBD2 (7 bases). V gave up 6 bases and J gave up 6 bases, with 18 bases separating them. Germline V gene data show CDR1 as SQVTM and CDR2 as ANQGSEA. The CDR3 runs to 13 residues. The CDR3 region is CSVGGALSVEQYF. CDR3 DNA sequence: TGCAGCGTGGGGGGGGCGTTAAGCGTCGAGCAGTACTTC.